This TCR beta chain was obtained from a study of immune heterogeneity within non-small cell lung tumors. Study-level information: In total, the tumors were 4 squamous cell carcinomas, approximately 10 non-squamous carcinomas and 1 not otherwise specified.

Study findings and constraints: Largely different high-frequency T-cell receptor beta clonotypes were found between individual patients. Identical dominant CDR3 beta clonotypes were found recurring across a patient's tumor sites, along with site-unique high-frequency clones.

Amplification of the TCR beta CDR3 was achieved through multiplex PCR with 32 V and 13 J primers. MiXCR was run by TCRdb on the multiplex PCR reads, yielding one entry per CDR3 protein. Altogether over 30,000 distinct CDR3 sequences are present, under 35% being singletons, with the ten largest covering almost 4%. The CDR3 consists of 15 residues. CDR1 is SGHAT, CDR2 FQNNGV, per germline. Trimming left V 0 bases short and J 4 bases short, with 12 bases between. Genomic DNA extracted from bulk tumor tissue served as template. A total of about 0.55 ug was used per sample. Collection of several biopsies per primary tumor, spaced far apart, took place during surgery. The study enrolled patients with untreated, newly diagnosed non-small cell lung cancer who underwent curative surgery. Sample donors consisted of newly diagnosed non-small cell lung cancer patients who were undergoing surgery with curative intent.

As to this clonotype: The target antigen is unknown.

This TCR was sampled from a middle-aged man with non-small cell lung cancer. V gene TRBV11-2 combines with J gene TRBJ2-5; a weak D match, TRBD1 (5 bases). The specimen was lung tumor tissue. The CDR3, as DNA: TGTGCCAGCAGCTTAGAAGGTCGGACACGAGAGACCCAGTACTTC. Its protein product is CASSLEGRTRETQYF. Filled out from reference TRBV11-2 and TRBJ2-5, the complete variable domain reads EAGVAQSPRYKIIEKRQSVAFWCNPISGHATLYWYQQILGQGPKLLIQFQNNGVVDDSQLPKDRFSAERLKGVDSTLKIQPAKLEDSAVYLCASSLEGRTRETQYFGPGTRLLVL.